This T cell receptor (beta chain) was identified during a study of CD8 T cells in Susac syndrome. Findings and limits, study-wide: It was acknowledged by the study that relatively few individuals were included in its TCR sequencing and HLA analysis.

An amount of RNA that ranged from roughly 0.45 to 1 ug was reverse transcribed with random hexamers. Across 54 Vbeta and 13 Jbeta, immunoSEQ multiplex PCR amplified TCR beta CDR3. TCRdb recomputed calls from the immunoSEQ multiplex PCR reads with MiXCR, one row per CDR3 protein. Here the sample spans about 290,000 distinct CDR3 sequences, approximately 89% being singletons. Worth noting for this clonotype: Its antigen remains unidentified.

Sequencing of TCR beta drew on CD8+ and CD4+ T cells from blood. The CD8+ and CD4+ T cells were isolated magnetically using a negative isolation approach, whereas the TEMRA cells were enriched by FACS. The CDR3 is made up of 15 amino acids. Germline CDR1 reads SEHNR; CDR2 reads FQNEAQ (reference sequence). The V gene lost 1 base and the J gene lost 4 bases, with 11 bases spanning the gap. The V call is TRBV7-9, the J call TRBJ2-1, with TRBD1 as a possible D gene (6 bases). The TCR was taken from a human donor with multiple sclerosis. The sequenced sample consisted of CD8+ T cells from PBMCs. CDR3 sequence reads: CASSLVPDRYNEQFF. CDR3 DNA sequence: TGTGCCAGCAGCTTAGTCCCCGACAGGTACAATGAGCAGTTCTTC.